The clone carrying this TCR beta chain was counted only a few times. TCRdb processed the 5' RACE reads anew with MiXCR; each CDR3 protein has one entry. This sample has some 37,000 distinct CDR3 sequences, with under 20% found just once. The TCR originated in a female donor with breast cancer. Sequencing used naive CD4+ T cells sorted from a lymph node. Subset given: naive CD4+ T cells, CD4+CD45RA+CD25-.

CDR3 coding DNA: TGTGCCAGCAGCCAAGCGGCGAACACCGGGGAGCTGTTTTTT. This encodes CASSQAANTGELFF. The chain has TRBV3-1 and TRBJ2-2; D is unclear. With 1 base removed from V and 0 bases from J, the gap between germline ends came to 3 bases. CDR1 is LGHDT and CDR2 is YNNKEL in the germline V gene (reference sequence). The CDR3 runs to 14 residues. Supplemented by reference TRBV3-1 and TRBJ2-2, the full variable domain reads DTAVSQTPKYLVTQMGNDKSIKCEQNLGHDTMYWYKQDSKKFLKIMFSYNNKELIINETVPNRFSPKSPDKAHLNLHINSLELGDSAVYFCASSQAANTGELFFGEGSRLTVL.